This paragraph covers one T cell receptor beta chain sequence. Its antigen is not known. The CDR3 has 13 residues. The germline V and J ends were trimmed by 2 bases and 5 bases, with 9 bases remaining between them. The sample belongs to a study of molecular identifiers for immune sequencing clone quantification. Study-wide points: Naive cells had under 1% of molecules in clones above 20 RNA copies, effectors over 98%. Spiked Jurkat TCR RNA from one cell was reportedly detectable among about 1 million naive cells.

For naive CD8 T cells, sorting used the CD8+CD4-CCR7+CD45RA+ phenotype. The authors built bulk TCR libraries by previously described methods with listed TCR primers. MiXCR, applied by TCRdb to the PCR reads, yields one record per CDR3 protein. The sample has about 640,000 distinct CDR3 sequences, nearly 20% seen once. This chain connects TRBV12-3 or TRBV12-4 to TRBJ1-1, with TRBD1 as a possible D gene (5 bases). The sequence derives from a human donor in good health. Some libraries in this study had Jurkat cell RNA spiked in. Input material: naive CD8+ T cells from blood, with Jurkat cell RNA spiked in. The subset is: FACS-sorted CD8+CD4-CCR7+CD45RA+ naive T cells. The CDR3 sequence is CASSLFRVTEAFF. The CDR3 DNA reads TGTGCCAGCAGTTTATTCAGGGTTACTGAAGCTTTCTTT.